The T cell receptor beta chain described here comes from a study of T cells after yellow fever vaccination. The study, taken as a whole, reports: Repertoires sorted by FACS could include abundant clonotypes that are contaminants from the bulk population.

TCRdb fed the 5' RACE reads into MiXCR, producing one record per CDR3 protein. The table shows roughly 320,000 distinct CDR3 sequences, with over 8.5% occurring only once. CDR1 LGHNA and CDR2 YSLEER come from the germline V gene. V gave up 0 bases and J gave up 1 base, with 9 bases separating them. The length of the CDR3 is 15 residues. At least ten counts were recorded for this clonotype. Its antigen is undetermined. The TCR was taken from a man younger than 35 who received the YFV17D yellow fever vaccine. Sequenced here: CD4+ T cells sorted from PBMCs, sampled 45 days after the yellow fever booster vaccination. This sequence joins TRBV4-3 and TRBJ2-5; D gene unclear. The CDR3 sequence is CASSQEFRIQETQYF. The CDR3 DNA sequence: TGCGCCAGCAGCCAAGAGTTCAGGATCCAAGAGACCCAGTACTTC.